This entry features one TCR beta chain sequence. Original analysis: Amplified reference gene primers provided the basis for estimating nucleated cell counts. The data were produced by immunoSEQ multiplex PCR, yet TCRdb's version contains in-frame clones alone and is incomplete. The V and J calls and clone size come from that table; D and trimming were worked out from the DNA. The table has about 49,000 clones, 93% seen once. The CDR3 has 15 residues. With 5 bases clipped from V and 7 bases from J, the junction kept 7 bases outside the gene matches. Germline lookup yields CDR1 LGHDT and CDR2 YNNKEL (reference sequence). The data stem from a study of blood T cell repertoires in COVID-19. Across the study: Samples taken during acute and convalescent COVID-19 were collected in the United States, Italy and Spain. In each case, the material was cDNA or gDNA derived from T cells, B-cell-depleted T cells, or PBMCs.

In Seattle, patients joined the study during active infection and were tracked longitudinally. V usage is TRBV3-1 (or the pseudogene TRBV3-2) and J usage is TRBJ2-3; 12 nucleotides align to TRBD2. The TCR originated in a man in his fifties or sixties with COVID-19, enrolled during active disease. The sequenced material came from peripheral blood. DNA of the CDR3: TGTGCCAGCAGCTCACGACTAGCGGGAGAGAATACGCAGTATTTT. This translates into CASSSRLAGENTQYF.